The rows below give T cell receptor beta chains drawn from one sample of a study of OX40 agonist ivuxolimab in advanced cancers. The method was immunoSEQ multiplex PCR; TCRdb's version includes in-frame clones alone and lacks a portion of them. The data contain 65,000 to 95,000 clones, about 94% of them singletons. The input for sequencing was CD4+ or CD8+ T cells sorted from blood, taken in a trial of the OX40 agonist ivuxolimab. Source of these receptors: an adult with an advanced solid tumor such as melanoma, head and neck, liver or kidney cancer. CDR3s include the opening cysteine and the closing phenylalanine or tryptophan. D genes are given only for firm matches. Clone sizes are given selectively: once, few, many, or a class where the clone is expanded.

clone_size,j_call,d_call,v_call,cdr3_aa,cdr3_nt
NA,TRBJ2-1,TRBD1,TRBV7-9,CASSTQTGINSYNEQFF,TGTGCCAGCAGCACTCAGACAGGGATTAACTCCTACAATGAGCAGTTCTTC
once,TRBJ2-7,NA,TRBV7-6,CASSLGRNYYEQYF,TGTGCCAGCAGCTTAGGCCGGAACTACTACGAGCAGTACTTC
NA,TRBJ2-2,TRBD1,TRBV15,CATSSRDSLTGELFF,TGTGCCACCAGCTCCCGGGACAGCCTCACCGGGGAGCTGTTTTTT
NA,TRBJ2-2,NA,TRBV4-2,CASSQDWATNTGELFF,TGTGCCAGCAGCCAAGATTGGGCCACGAACACCGGGGAGCTGTTTTTT
NA,TRBJ1-2,NA,TRBV6-5,CASSYGGLSYGYTF,TGTGCCAGCAGTTACGGGGGACTCTCCTATGGCTACACCTTC
NA,TRBJ2-2,NA,TRBV25-1,CASSVRTGELFF,TGTGCCAGCAGTGTCCGAACCGGGGAGCTGTTTTTT
NA,TRBJ1-1,NA,TRBV6-5,CASSYSGMNTEAFF,TGTGCCAGCAGTTACTCAGGAATGAACACTGAAGCTTTCTTT
NA,TRBJ1-1,NA,TRBV19,CASSISSNTEAFF,TGTGCCAGTAGTATTAGCTCCAACACTGAAGCTTTCTTT
NA,TRBJ2-7,NA,TRBV4-1,CASSLNPSDEQYF,TGCGCCAGCAGCCTCAACCCCAGTGACGAGCAGTACTTC
NA,TRBJ2-1,NA,TRBV6-1,CASSGGGYDNEQFF,TGTGCCAGCAGTGGAGGAGGGTACGACAATGAGCAGTTCTTC
NA,TRBJ1-1,TRBD1,TRBV4-3,CASSQDHRGSDTEAFF,TGCGCCAGCAGCCAAGACCACAGGGGATCGGACACTGAAGCTTTCTTT
NA,TRBJ2-3,NA,TRBV19,CASSGGGRIDTQYF,TGTGCCAGTAGTGGGGGGGGCCGAATAGATACGCAGTATTTT
NA,TRBJ1-2,NA,TRBV7-2,CASSLYGTASYGYTF,TGTGCCAGCAGCTTATACGGGACGGCTAGCTATGGCTACACCTTC
NA,TRBJ1-4,NA,TRBV29-1,CSVARVATNEKLFF,TGCAGCGTTGCGAGGGTAGCAACTAATGAAAAACTGTTTTTT
NA,TRBJ2-7,TRBD2,TRBV7-9,CASSSPGGSGEQYF,TGTGCCAGCAGCTCCCCGGGGGGGTCCGGCGAGCAGTACTTC
NA,TRBJ1-5,NA,TRBV4-1,CASSRTLEDQPQHF,TGCGCCAGCAGCCGAACCCTGGAAGATCAGCCCCAGCATTTT
NA,TRBJ1-4,NA,TRBV7-9,CASSLAQGVEKLFF,TGTGCCAGCAGCTTAGCCCAGGGCGTTGAAAAACTGTTTTTT
NA,TRBJ2-2,TRBD2,TRBV11-2,CASSLPTSGSSTGELFF,TGTGCCAGCAGCTTGCCGACTAGCGGGAGCAGTACCGGGGAGCTGTTTTTT
NA,TRBJ2-7,TRBD2,TRBV4-1,CASSQVGTSGISYEQYF,TGCGCCAGCAGCCAAGTTGGGACTAGCGGGATATCCTACGAGCAGTACTTC
NA,TRBJ2-5,NA,TRBV2,CASSNREWETQYF,TGTGCCAGCAGTAACAGGGAGTGGGAGACCCAGTACTTC
NA,TRBJ2-7,NA,TRBV4-2,CASSHRDSTYEQYF,TGTGCCAGCAGCCACCGGGACTCTACCTACGAGCAGTACTTC
NA,TRBJ2-7,TRBD1,TRBV7-2,CASSWYRGSYEQYF,TGTGCCAGCAGCTGGTACAGGGGCTCCTACGAGCAGTACTTC
NA,TRBJ2-7,NA,TRBV27,CASSLGRAYEQYF,TGTGCCAGCAGTTTAGGACGGGCCTACGAGCAGTACTTC
once,TRBJ2-5,NA,TRBV19,CASSIMGVGQETQYF,TGTGCCAGTAGTATTATGGGGGTTGGGCAAGAGACCCAGTACTTC
NA,TRBJ1-5,NA,TRBV19,CASSIPGGNQPQHF,TGTGCCAGTAGTATTCCGGGAGGCAATCAGCCCCAGCATTTT
NA,TRBJ2-3,NA,TRBV15,CATSDGLSGAPTDTQYF,TGTGCCACCAGCGATGGATTAAGCGGAGCTCCCACAGATACGCAGTATTTT
once,TRBJ1-1,NA,TRBV7-8,CASRTLLGGTEAFF,TGTGCCAGCAGAACCCTATTGGGGGGGACTGAAGCTTTCTTT
once,TRBJ2-1,NA,TRBV9,CASSIDREQFF,TGTGCCAGCAGCATAGACAGGGAGCAGTTCTTC
NA,TRBJ1-2,NA,TRBV6-5,CASSVSLGDGYTF,TGTGCCAGCAGCGTTTCCCTGGGGGATGGCTACACCTTC
once,TRBJ2-7,NA,TRBV30,CAWRAGAFYEQYF,TGTGCCTGGCGAGCCGGGGCCTTTTACGAGCAGTACTTC
NA,TRBJ2-2,NA,TRBV14,CASSRAFGQTNTGELFF,TGTGCCAGCAGCCGAGCATTCGGACAGACGAACACCGGGGAGCTGTTTTTT
NA,TRBJ1-1,NA,TRBV19,CASSMYGDATEAFF,TGTGCCAGTAGTATGTACGGGGACGCCACTGAAGCTTTCTTT
NA,TRBJ1-4,NA,TRBV4-3,CASSQTGSATNEKLFF,TGCGCCAGCAGCCAAACAGGGTCTGCAACTAATGAAAAACTGTTTTTT
NA,TRBJ2-5,TRBD2,TRBV9,CASSVVGLAAQETQYF,TGTGCCAGCAGCGTAGTAGGGCTAGCGGCCCAAGAGACCCAGTACTTC
NA,TRBJ1-1,TRBD1,TRBV25-1,CASSGQGSTEAFF,TGTGCCAGCAGCGGACAGGGTAGCACTGAAGCTTTCTTT
NA,TRBJ2-1,TRBD2,TRBV2,CASSETSGSWDEQFF,TGTGCCAGCAGTGAGACTAGCGGGAGTTGGGATGAGCAGTTCTTC
NA,TRBJ2-2,NA,TRBV27,CASSPGQGETGELFF,TGTGCCAGCAGTCCCGGGCAGGGAGAGACCGGGGAGCTGTTTTTT
NA,TRBJ1-2,NA,TRBV11-2,CASSLAPANYGYTF,TGTGCCAGCAGCTTAGCCCCAGCCAACTATGGCTACACCTTC
NA,TRBJ2-3,NA,TRBV27,CASSLLSTDTQYF,TGTGCCAGCAGTTTATTGAGCACAGATACGCAGTATTTT
NA,TRBJ2-6,TRBD2,TRBV5-4,CATHWGGFSGANVLTF,TGTGCAACCCATTGGGGGGGGTTCTCTGGGGCCAACGTCCTGACTTTC
NA,TRBJ2-7,TRBD2,TRBV6-6,CASTHLGLAGDEQYF,TGTGCCAGCACACATTTGGGGCTAGCGGGGGACGAGCAGTACTTC
once,TRBJ2-1,NA,TRBV27,CASSLAGSSYNEQFF,TGTGCCAGCAGTTTAGCTGGGAGCTCCTACAATGAGCAGTTCTTC
NA,TRBJ2-1,TRBD2,TRBV19,CASSVSGSSYNEQFF,TGTGCCAGTAGTGTTAGCGGGAGCTCCTACAATGAGCAGTTCTTC
NA,TRBJ1-1,NA,TRBV9,CASSVGWGNTEAFF,TGTGCCAGCAGCGTTGGGTGGGGGAACACTGAAGCTTTCTTT
NA,TRBJ2-7,NA,TRBV10-3,CAISEPASQGPYEQYF,TGTGCCATCAGTGAGCCGGCTAGCCAGGGGCCCTACGAGCAGTACTTC
NA,TRBJ2-1,TRBD2,TRBV19,CASSRKRDNYNEQFF,TGTGCCAGTAGTCGTAAGCGGGATAACTACAATGAGCAGTTCTTC
NA,TRBJ2-7,NA,TRBV15,CATSRGEVYEQYF,TGTGCCACCAGCAGAGGAGAGGTTTACGAGCAGTACTTC
NA,TRBJ2-7,TRBD1,TRBV7-9,CASSTSGTAYEQYF,TGTGCCAGCAGCACCTCCGGGACAGCCTACGAGCAGTACTTC
NA,TRBJ2-3,NA,TRBV4-2,CASSDRDSDTDTQYF,TGTGCCAGCAGCGACCGGGACTCTGACACAGATACGCAGTATTTT
NA,TRBJ1-5,NA,TRBV19,CASSIDPGSNQPQHF,TGTGCCAGTAGTATAGATCCGGGGAGCAATCAGCCCCAGCATTTT
few,TRBJ1-2,TRBD1,TRBV4-2,CASSQDGGQGYGYTF,TGTGCCAGCAGCCAAGATGGTGGACAGGGGTATGGCTACACCTTC